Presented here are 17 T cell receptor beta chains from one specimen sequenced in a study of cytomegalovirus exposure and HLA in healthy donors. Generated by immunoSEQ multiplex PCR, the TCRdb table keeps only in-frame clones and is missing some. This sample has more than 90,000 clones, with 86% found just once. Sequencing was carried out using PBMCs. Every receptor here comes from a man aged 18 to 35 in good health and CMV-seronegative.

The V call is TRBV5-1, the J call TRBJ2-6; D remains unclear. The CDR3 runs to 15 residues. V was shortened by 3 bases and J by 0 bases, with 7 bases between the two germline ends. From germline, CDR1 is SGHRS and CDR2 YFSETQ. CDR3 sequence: CASSSTSSGANVLTF. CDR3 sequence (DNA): TGCGCCAGCAGCTCGACTTCCTCTGGGGCCAACGTCCTGACTTTC.

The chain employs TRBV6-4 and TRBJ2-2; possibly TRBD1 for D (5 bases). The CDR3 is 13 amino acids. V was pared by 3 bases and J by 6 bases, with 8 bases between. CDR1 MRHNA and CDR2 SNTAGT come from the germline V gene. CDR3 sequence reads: CASSERGSGELFF. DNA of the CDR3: TGTGCCAGCAGTGAAAGGGGATCCGGGGAGCTGTTTTTT.

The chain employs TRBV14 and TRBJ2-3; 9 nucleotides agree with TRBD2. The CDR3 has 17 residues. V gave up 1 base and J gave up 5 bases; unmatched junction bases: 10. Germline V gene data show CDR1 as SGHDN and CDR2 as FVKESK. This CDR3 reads CASSQGRGGAGGDTQYF. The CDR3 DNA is TGTGCCAGCAGCCAAGGGCGGGGGGGGGCCGGAGGAGATACGCAGTATTTT.

The CDR3, as DNA: TGTGCCTGGAGCCCCGGGGGGGACTATGGCTACACCTTC. Translating gives CAWSPGGDYGYTF. The rearrangement links TRBV30 to TRBJ1-2; tentatively, D is TRBD1 (5 bases). The ends were cut back, 3 bases at V and 3 bases at J, with 11 bases in the middle. The CDR3 loop spans 13 amino acids. Germline V gives CDR1 GTSNPN, CDR2 SVGIG (reference sequence).

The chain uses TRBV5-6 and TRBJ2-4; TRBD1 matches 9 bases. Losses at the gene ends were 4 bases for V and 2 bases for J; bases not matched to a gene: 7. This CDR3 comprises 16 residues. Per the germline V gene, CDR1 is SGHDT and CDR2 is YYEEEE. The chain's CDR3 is CASSARDRAPKNIQYF. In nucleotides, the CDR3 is TGTGCCAGCAGCGCAAGGGACAGGGCTCCCAAAAACATTCAGTACTTC.

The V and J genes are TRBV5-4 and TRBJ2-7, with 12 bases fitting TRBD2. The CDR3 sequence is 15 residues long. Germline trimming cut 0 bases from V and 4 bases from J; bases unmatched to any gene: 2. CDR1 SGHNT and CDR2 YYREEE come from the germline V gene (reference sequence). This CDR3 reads CASSLETSGSYEQYF. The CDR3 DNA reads TGTGCCAGCAGCTTGGAGACTAGCGGGAGTTACGAGCAGTACTTC.

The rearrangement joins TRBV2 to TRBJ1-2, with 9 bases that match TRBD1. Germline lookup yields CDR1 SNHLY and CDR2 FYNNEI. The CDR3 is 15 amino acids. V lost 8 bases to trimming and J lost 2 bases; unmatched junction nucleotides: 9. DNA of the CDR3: TGTGCCAGCGTAGAACAGGGGGCGCCCAACTATGGCTACACCTTC. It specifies CASVEQGAPNYGYTF.

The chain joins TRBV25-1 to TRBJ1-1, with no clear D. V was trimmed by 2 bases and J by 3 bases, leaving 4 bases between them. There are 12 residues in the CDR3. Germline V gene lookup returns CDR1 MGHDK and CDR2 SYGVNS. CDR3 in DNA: TGTGCCAGCAGTGAACCTTACACTGAAGCTTTCTTT. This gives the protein CASSEPYTEAFF.

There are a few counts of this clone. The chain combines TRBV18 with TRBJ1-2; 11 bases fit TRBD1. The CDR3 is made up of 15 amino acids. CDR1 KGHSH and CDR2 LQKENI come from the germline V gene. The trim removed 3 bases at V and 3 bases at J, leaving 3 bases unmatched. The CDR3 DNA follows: TGTGCCAGCTCACCGGGACAGGGGGTATACTATGGCTACACCTTC. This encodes CASSPGQGVYYGYTF.

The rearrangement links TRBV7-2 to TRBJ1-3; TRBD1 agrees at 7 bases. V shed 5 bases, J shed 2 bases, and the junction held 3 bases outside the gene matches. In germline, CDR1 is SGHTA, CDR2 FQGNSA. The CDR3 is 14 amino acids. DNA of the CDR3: TGTGCCAGCAGCCGACAGGGCCCTGGAAACACCATATATTTT. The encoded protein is CASSRQGPGNTIYF.

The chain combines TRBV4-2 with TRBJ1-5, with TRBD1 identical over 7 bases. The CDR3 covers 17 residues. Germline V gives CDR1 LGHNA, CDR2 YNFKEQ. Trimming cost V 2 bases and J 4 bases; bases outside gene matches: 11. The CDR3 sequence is CASSQSPGPTGNQPQHF. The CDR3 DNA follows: TGTGCCAGCAGCCAATCGCCTGGGCCGACAGGGAATCAGCCCCAGCATTTT.

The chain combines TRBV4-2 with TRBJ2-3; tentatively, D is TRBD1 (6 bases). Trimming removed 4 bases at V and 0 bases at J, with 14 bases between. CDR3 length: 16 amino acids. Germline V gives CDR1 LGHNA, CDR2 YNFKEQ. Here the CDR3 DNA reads TGTGCCAGCAGCCGCGATCCAGGGGTTAGCACAGATACGCAGTATTTT. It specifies CASSRDPGVSTDTQYF.

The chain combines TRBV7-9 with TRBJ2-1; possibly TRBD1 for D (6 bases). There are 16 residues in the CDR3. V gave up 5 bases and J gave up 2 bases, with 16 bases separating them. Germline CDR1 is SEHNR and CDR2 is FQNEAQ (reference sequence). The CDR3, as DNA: TGTGCCAGCAGCCCCACAACGACAGGCCCCTACAATGAGCAGTTCTTC. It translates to CASSPTTTGPYNEQFF.

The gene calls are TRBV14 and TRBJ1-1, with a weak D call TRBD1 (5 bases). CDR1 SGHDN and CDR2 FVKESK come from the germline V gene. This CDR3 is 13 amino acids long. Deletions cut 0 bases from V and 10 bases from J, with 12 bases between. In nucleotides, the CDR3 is TGTGCCAGCAGCCAAGAAAAGGGGTTGGGAGCTTTCTTT. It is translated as CASSQEKGLGAFF. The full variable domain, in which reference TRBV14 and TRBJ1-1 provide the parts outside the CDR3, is EAGVTQFPSHSVIEKGQTVTLRCDPISGHDNLYWYRRVMGKEIKFLLHFVKESKQDESGMPNNRFLAERTGGTYSTLKVQPAELEDSGVYFCASSQEKGLGAFFGQGTRLTVV.

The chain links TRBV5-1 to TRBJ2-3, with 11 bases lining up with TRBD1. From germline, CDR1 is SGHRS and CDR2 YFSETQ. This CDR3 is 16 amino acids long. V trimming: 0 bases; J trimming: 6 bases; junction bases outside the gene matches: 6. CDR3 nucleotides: TGCGCCAGCAGCTTGGCCGGGACAGGGGGAGGGGATACGCAGTATTTT. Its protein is CASSLAGTGGGDTQYF.

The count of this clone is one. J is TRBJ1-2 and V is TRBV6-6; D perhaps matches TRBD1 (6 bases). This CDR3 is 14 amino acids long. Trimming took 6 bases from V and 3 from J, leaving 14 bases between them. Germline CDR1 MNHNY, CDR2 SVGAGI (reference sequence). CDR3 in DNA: TGTGCCAGCAGCACTCGACAGGCCGACTATGGCTACACCTTC. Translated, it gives CASSTRQADYGYTF.

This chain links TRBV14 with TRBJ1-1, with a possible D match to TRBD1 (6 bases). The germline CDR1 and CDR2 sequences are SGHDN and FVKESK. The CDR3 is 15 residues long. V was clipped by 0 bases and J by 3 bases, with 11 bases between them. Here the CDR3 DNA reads TGTGCCAGCAGCCAAGATGGTCAGGGGTACACTGAAGCTTTCTTT. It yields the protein CASSQDGQGYTEAFF.